One and the same sample provided the 28 T cell receptor beta chains below, sequenced in a study of cytomegalovirus exposure and HLA in healthy donors. The study ran its PCR with 60 Vbeta and 13 Jbeta primers. Method: immunoSEQ multiplex PCR; TCRdb's copy keeps in-frame clones and lacks some. The sample carries some 130,000 clones, 60% to 80% recorded once. The sequenced sample was PBMCs. The receptor set was obtained from a young man in good health and CMV-seronegative.

As DNA, the CDR3 is TGTGCCAGCAGCTTCGGGGTAGCAAATCAGCCCCAGCATTTT. Translating gives CASSFGVANQPQHF. This sequence joins TRBV7-9 and TRBJ1-5, with D uncertain. From germline, CDR1 is SEHNR and CDR2 FQNEAQ (reference sequence). The CDR3 runs to 14 residues. Trimming removed 3 bases from V and 4 bases from J, with 10 bases in between.

CDR3 DNA: TGTGCCAGCAGTGACCCCGCGGGAGGTTTTGAGACCCAGTACTTC. This codes for CASSDPAGGFETQYF. V gene TRBV2 combines with J gene TRBJ2-5; 8 bases map to TRBD2. The CDR3 covers 15 residues. Germline V lookup: CDR1 SNHLY, CDR2 FYNNEI. J gave up 5 bases and V 3 bases, and 8 bases lay outside the gene matches.

The rearrangement uses TRBV11-3 and TRBJ2-7; possibly TRBD1 for D (6 bases). The CDR3 spans 14 residues. CDR1 and CDR2 (germline): SGHNT, YENEEA. Trimming left V 1 base short and J 2 bases short, with 9 bases between. The CDR3 here is CASSLGSGAYEQYF. Here the CDR3 DNA reads TGTGCCAGCAGCTTAGGTTCAGGGGCCTACGAGCAGTACTTC.

The chain has TRBV15 and TRBJ2-5; a possible D gene is TRBD1 (6 bases). This CDR3 has 18 residues. Germline V lookup: CDR1 LNHNV, CDR2 YYDKDF (reference sequence). Trimming removed 0 bases at V and 4 bases at J, with 21 bases between. Written as DNA, the CDR3 is TGTGCCACCAGCAGAGATACCCCCCCCACTGGGGGCCCAGAGACCCAGTACTTC. Protein product: CATSRDTPPTGGPETQYF. Filled out from reference TRBV15 and TRBJ2-5, the complete variable domain reads DAMVIQNPRYQVTQFGKPVTLSCSQTLNHNVMYWYQQKSSQAPKLLFHYYDKDFNNEADTPDNFQSRRPNTSFCFLDIRSPGLGDTAMYLCATSRDTPPTGGPETQYFGPGTRLLVL.

The chain uses TRBV7-3 and TRBJ2-2; 13 bases match TRBD2. The germline V gene has CDR1 SGHTA and CDR2 FQGTGA. V lost 4 bases and J lost 7; bases outside the gene matches: 6. The length of the CDR3 is 16 residues. CDR3 region: CASSSGLAGADGELFF. The CDR3 DNA reads TGTGCCAGCAGCTCCGGACTAGCGGGAGCTGACGGGGAGCTGTTTTTT.

Only one count was recorded for this clone. A junction end diverges from the germline sequence, so it may reflect a read error. V usage is TRBV28 and J usage is TRBJ1-2, with D maybe TRBD1 (6 bases). CDR1 and CDR2 (germline): MDHEN, SYDVKM. The CDR3 sequence is 13 residues long. The CDR3 DNA reads as TGTGCCAGCAGTTTCCCCACGACAGGACCGGGTTCCTTC. This sequence encodes CASSFPTTGPGSF.

This rearrangement joins TRBV27 to TRBJ1-1; D is ambiguous. The CDR3 sequence is 14 residues long. V lost 6 bases, J lost 0 bases, and 11 bases lay in between. Looked up from germline, CDR1 is MNHEY and CDR2 is SMNVEV (reference sequence). As DNA, the CDR3 is TGTGCCAGCAGCAAGACACTAGTGAACACTGAAGCTTTCTTT. Protein: CASSKTLVNTEAFF.

The chain employs TRBV6-5 and TRBJ1-1, with D possibly TRBD1 on 6 matching bases. Trimming took off 8 bases at V and 0 bases at J, with 7 bases between the two ends. This CDR3 spans 12 amino acids. Germline values: CDR1 MNHEY, CDR2 SVGAGI. The CDR3 coding sequence is TGTGCCAGCGACAGGCTGAACACTGAAGCTTTCTTT. Its translation is CASDRLNTEAFF.

This chain uses TRBV13 with TRBJ2-5; 15 bases align to TRBD2. With 5 bases clipped from V and 2 bases from J, the junction kept 9 bases outside the gene matches. This CDR3 is 18 amino acids long. The germline V gene encodes CDR1 PRHDT and CDR2 FYEKMQ (reference sequence). CDR3 loop: CASSTRTSGRAPQETQYF. CDR3 nucleotide sequence: TGTGCCAGCAGCACGCGGACTAGCGGGAGGGCCCCTCAAGAGACCCAGTACTTC.

The chain couples TRBV19 to TRBJ2-1; TRBD2 matches 7 bases. The CDR3 covers 14 residues. V was clipped by 8 bases and J by 6 bases; unmatched bases: 10. Germline CDR1 and CDR2: LNHDA and SQIVND (reference sequence). The CDR3 DNA reads as TGTGCCAGTGGGGTGAGCGGGGCCAGCAATGAGCAGTTCTTC. Encoded protein: CASGVSGASNEQFF.

The chain recombines TRBV27 with TRBJ2-7; D is perhaps TRBD2 (6 bases). Looked up from germline, CDR1 is MNHEY and CDR2 is SMNVEV (reference sequence). The CDR3 is 15 residues long. V was trimmed by 2 bases and J by 2 bases, leaving 13 bases between them. The CDR3 sequence: CASSLAGYKPYEQYF. The CDR3 coding sequence is TGTGCCAGCAGTTTAGCGGGATATAAACCCTACGAGCAGTACTTC.

This clone showed up just once. The rearrangement links TRBV28 to TRBJ2-2; 9 bases match TRBD1. The CDR3 length is 16 residues. Germline-derived CDR1 and CDR2 are MDHEN and SYDVKM. Losses at the gene ends were 6 bases for V and 4 bases for J; bases not matched to a gene: 9. CDR3 bases: TGTGCCAGCAGAAAGACACAGGGGGCAAGCACCGGGGAGCTGTTTTTT. Translated, it gives CASRKTQGASTGELFF.

This clone occurred a few times. The rearrangement joins TRBV11-1 to TRBJ2-1, with 7 bases matching TRBD2. Looked up from germline, CDR1 is SGHAT and CDR2 is FQDESV (reference sequence). Trimming removed 4 bases from V and 7 bases from J; junction bases left unmatched: 1. There are 12 residues in the CDR3. The CDR3 DNA reads as TGTGCCAGCAGCTATAGCGGGAATGAGCAGTTCTTC. The encoded protein is CASSYSGNEQFF.

This clone was counted a few times. The genes are TRBV5-1 and TRBJ2-3; 7 positions agree with TRBD2. J was trimmed by 4 bases and V by 1 base; bases with no gene match: 6. This CDR3 has 15 amino acids. In germline, CDR1 is SGHRS, CDR2 YFSETQ. CDR3 in DNA: TGCGCCAGCAGCTTGTTTCCGGGAGGTCCAGATACGCAGTATTTT. Amino acid sequence: CASSLFPGGPDTQYF.

This chain links TRBV19 with TRBJ2-3, with unresolved D. There are 13 residues in the CDR3. Looked up from germline, CDR1 is LNHDA and CDR2 is SQIVND (reference sequence). V lost 6 bases, J lost 2 bases, and 9 bases lay in between. The CDR3 loop is CASRTADTDTQYF. CDR3 DNA sequence: TGTGCCAGTAGAACAGCAGACACAGATACGCAGTATTTT.

This rearrangement joins TRBV19 to TRBJ1-5; 7 nucleotides line up with TRBD1. J gave up 3 bases and V 5 bases, and 7 bases lay outside the gene matches. Germline CDR1 is LNHDA and CDR2 is SQIVND (reference sequence). CDR3 length: 15 amino acids. The CDR3 spells CASSLDRVNNQPQHF. The CDR3 nucleotides read TGTGCCAGTAGTCTCGACAGGGTAAACAATCAGCCCCAGCATTTT. The whole variable domain, remainder taken from reference TRBV19 and TRBJ1-5, is DGGITQSPKYLFRKEGQNVTLSCEQNLNHDAMYWYRQDPGQGLRLIYYSQIVNDFQKGDIAEGYSVSREKKESFPLTVTSAQKNPTAFYLCASSLDRVNNQPQHFGDGTRLSIL.

The chain carries TRBV5-1 and TRBJ2-7, with 10 bases fitting TRBD1. The CDR3 totals 16 residues. Per the germline V gene, CDR1 is SGHRS and CDR2 is YFSETQ. Germline trimming cut 4 bases from V and 3 bases from J; bases unmatched to any gene: 10. This CDR3 is CASSPGTGVRLYEQYF. For the CDR3, the DNA is TGCGCCAGCAGCCCCGGGACAGGGGTACGTCTCTACGAGCAGTACTTC. The full variable domain, rest sourced from reference TRBV5-1 and TRBJ2-7, is KAGVTQTPRYLIKTRGQQVTLSCSPISGHRSVSWYQQTPGQGLQFLFEYFSETQRNKGNFPGRFSGRQFSNSRSEMNVSTLELGDSALYLCASSPGTGVRLYEQYFGPGTRLTVT.

The rearrangement joins TRBV11-2 to TRBJ2-2; no firm D call. The V end lost 1 base, the J end lost 5 bases, and 23 bases lay between the germline ends. This CDR3 is built from 19 residues. CDR1 is SGHAT and CDR2 is FQNNGV in the germline V gene. The CDR3 DNA follows: TGTGCCAGCAGCTTAGTATTCCAAATTGACACGCTTTTTACCGGGGAGCTGTTTTTT. This encodes CASSLVFQIDTLFTGELFF.

The V and J genes are TRBV4-1 and TRBJ1-5; no clear D gene. The CDR3 is 12 residues long. The germline V gene encodes CDR1 MGHRA and CDR2 YSYEKL. The V end was cut by 3 bases, the J end by 4 bases, with 4 bases between. CDR3 amino acids: CASSHLNQPQHF. DNA for the CDR3: TGCGCCAGCAGCCATCTTAATCAGCCCCAGCATTTT.

This chain uses TRBV30 with TRBJ1-4; tentatively, D is TRBD1 (5 bases). This CDR3 is built from 14 residues. V was shortened by 1 base and J by 6 bases, with 12 bases between the two germline ends. From germline, CDR1 is GTSNPN and CDR2 SVGIG (reference sequence). The CDR3 loop is CAWSEEGTDEKLFF. CDR3 bases: TGTGCCTGGAGTGAGGAGGGGACTGATGAAAAACTGTTTTTT.

This clone was observed a handful of times. This chain uses TRBV6-4 with TRBJ2-4; maybe TRBD2 (6 bases). V lost 2 bases and J 7 bases, leaving 12 bases between the germline ends. The CDR3 extends over 14 amino acids. Germline V gives CDR1 MRHNA, CDR2 SNTAGT. Here the CDR3 reads CASSDPGVTNIQYF. CDR3 nucleotides: TGTGCCAGCAGTGACCCGGGAGTAACGAACATTCAGTACTTC.

The chain has TRBV11-1 and TRBJ2-2, with TRBD1 as a possible D gene (6 bases). Germline loops: CDR1 SGHAT, CDR2 FQDESV (reference sequence). The CDR3 is made up of 15 amino acids. V shed 4 bases and J shed 4 bases, with 13 bases lying between them. The CDR3 DNA reads TGTGCCAGCAGCTGGGACACCGGACTCACCGGGGAGCTGTTTTTT. It is translated as CASSWDTGLTGELFF.

The DNA for the CDR3 is TGTGCCAGCAGCCCAAGGACAGGGCCCTACGAGCAGTACTTC. It yields the protein CASSPRTGPYEQYF. This rearrangement joins TRBV11-2 to TRBJ2-7, with 8 bases aligning to TRBD1. CDR1 SGHAT and CDR2 FQNNGV come from the germline V gene. The CDR3 loop spans 14 amino acids. Trimming took 5 bases from V and 2 from J; bases not matched to a gene: 5.

The chain carries TRBV10-1 and TRBJ2-2, with TRBD2 as a possible D gene (6 bases). Germline V lookup: CDR1 WNHNN, CDR2 SYGVQD (reference sequence). Trimming left V 4 bases short and J 6 bases short, with 18 bases between. CDR3 length: 16 amino acids. The CDR3 is CASSGPNGSIPGELFF. The CDR3 DNA is TGCGCCAGCAGTGGGCCAAACGGGAGTATCCCCGGGGAGCTGTTTTTT.

Only a few counts were recorded for this clone. CDR3 bases: TGCAGCGTTGCGTGGACTACCATGAACACTGAAGCTTTCTTT. Translated, it gives CSVAWTTMNTEAFF. The V and J genes are TRBV29-1 and TRBJ1-1; D is unresolved. Germline values: CDR1 SQVTM, CDR2 ANQGSEA. V lost 4 bases and J 0 bases, leaving 12 bases between the germline ends. The CDR3 is 14 residues long.

CDR3 DNA: TGCAGCGTTGGGACAGGACCCTATGGCTACACCTTC. Translated, it gives CSVGTGPYGYTF. V usage is TRBV29-1 and J usage is TRBJ1-2, with 7 bases matching TRBD1. The CDR3 spans 12 residues. V lost 4 bases, J lost 4 bases, and 3 bases stayed unmatched. Germline CDR1 is SQVTM and CDR2 is ANQGSEA.

The rearrangement links TRBV7-9 to TRBJ1-1; D is ambiguous. The CDR3 spans 14 residues. V dropped 0 bases and J dropped 5 bases, with 10 bases sitting between them. The germline V gene has CDR1 SEHNR and CDR2 FQNEAQ (reference sequence). CDR3 bases: TGTGCCAGCAGCTTAGCGCTCGGGTGGACTGAAGCTTTCTTT. Translating gives CASSLALGWTEAFF.

CDR3 in amino acids: CASSYTYNYEQYF. CDR3 DNA sequence: TGTGCCAGCAGTTACACATATAACTACGAGCAGTACTTC. The chain carries TRBV6-5 and TRBJ2-7; no clear D. V lost 2 bases and J lost 3, with 8 bases in between. The CDR3 is made up of 13 amino acids. Germline-derived CDR1 and CDR2 are MNHEY and SVGAGI.